The rows below give T cell receptor beta chains drawn from one sample of a study of PD-1 blockade in classical Hodgkin lymphoma. Assay used: immunoSEQ multiplex PCR; TCRdb lists only in-frame clones, some missing. Seen here are approximately 44,000 clones, roughly three quarters observed once, and the top ten hold approximately 20%. Sequencing was performed on peripheral blood mononuclear cells (PBMCs), taken at baseline. These receptors all stem from a human donor with classical Hodgkin lymphoma. Each CDR3 is given without its conserved first and last residue. Rows give clone size only sometimes, using once, few, many, or a class for an expanded clone.

V gene	clone size	CDR3 protein
TRBV7-3	NA	ASSPSGTGTYEQY
TRBV28	once	ASISSIGTSSYNEQF
TRBV2	few	ASSAGTGRNTEAF
TRBV6-5	NA	ASTREGISGYT
TRBV5-1	NA	ASSLVVDLRETRY
TRBV28	few	ASRDSANNFRDTIY
TRBV6-5	few	ASRGQPEGEGYT
TRBV21-1	NA	ASTKGRRGYEQY
TRBV27	few	ASSFSGGAGANVLT
TRBV29-1	NA	SVPRGGNTDTQY
TRBV30	NA	AGSGEKLF
TRBV7-9	medium-sized	ASSFGQGKQPQH
TRBV18	NA	ASSPAPGTRSIQY
TRBV7-9	NA	ASSLAGGTIGTEAF
TRBV7-2	NA	ASSSRLTGLDTQY
TRBV7-9	NA	ASSLAGVAGTDTQY
TRBV6-5	NA	ASTKLAGGYEQY
TRBV9	NA	ASSPHVAPNTEAF
TRBV7-9	NA	ASSHSGPYEAF
TRBV29-1	NA	SAAGGPGETQY
TRBV6-6	once	ASRPEWRGQNTEAF
TRBV19	NA	ASSIGPVTSGSSYEQY